The present T cell receptor beta chain was sequenced within a study of T cell responses to AZD1222 COVID-19 vaccine. Study-wide points: Two AZD1222 doses significantly raised spike-specific TCR breadth and depth over controls. At baseline, seropositivity was found in only six or seven AZD1222 recipients. Dominant CD4 TCR responses targeted spike regions 160-218 and 743-854.

TCRdb's table, derived via immunoSEQ multiplex PCR, lists solely in-frame clones and lacks some. This sample carries over 100,000 clones, roughly nine tenths of them seen once, and the ten largest clones take roughly 2.7%. Regarding this clone: What it binds is not known.

Trimming shortened V by 1 base and J by 9 bases, and 12 bases separated the two germline ends. The CDR3 covers 13 residues. CDR1 SGHNT and CDR2 YENEEA come from the germline V gene. The sequence was obtained from an adult who received the AZD1222 COVID-19 vaccine. Sequenced material: peripheral blood, taken 28 days after the second AZD1222 dose. The chain carries TRBV11-3 and TRBJ2-5, with D possibly matching TRBD1 (6 bases). CDR3 sequence reads: CASSLAPNRAQYF. The CDR3 coding sequence is TGTGCCAGCAGCTTAGCCCCGAACAGGGCCCAGTACTTC.